A selection of T cell receptor beta chains follows, all from one sample in a study of beta chain features in type 1 diabetes. Sequencing was performed with immunoSEQ multiplex PCR; in TCRdb, only in-frame clones are kept and a portion is missing. The sample has roughly 240,000 clones, approximately 70% seen once. The sequenced sample was naive CD4+ T cells from blood. These TCRs come from a man in his thirties or forties in good health. CDR3s include the opening cysteine and the closing phenylalanine or tryptophan. A D gene is named only where the DNA matches it firmly. Clone size, where shown, is once, few, many, or a class for clones that have expanded.

d_call	v_call	cdr3_length	clone_size	j_call	cdr3_nt	cdr3_aa
TRBD1	TRBV29-1	13	few	TRBJ1-1	TGCAGCGGGGGTGGACAGGAGAACACTGAAGCTTTCTTT	CSGGGQENTEAFF
TRBD1	TRBV7-2	16	.	TRBJ2-1	TGTGCCAGCAGCTTGCCAGGGACAGGGGCCTACAATGAGCAGTTCTTC	CASSLPGTGAYNEQFF
.	TRBV4-3	18	.	TRBJ2-1	TGCGCCAGCAGCCAAGTTCTAGCCGGGGTAGGGGTCTACAATGAGCAGTTCTTC	CASSQVLAGVGVYNEQFF
.	TRBV5-1	14	.	TRBJ2-1	TGCGCCAGCAGAGATCCTAGCGGGGACAGGGAGCAGTTCTTC	CASRDPSGDREQFF
.	TRBV6-5	15	.	TRBJ2-3	TGTGCCAGCAGCTTCAGACTAACTAGCACAGATACGCAGTATTTT	CASSFRLTSTDTQYF
.	TRBV21-1	20	few	TRBJ2-1	TGTGCCAGCATCTCCAGGACAGGGAAGATGGTGGGGTGGGGCTACAATGAGCAGTTCTTC	CASISRTGKMVGWGYNEQFF
.	TRBV5-1	14	few	TRBJ1-1	TGCGCCAGCAGCTTGGAAGGGGTAGGGACTGAAGCTTTCTTT	CASSLEGVGTEAFF
TRBD2	TRBV7-2	12	.	TRBJ2-1	TGTGCCAGCAGCTTTGTGCTAGCGGGAGTTCTCTTC	CASSFVLAGVLF
.	TRBV30	14	few	TRBJ2-1	TGTGCCTGGAAAATGGCAGGTTACTACAATGAGCAGTTCTTC	CAWKMAGYYNEQFF
.	TRBV9	15	.	TRBJ2-4	TGTGCCAGCAGCGTAGAGGGGTCGGCCAAAAACATTCAGTACTTC	CASSVEGSAKNIQYF
.	TRBV25-1	14	.	TRBJ2-6	TGTGCCAGCAGTCCTAATTCTGGGGCCAACGTCCTGACTTTC	CASSPNSGANVLTF
TRBD2	TRBV30	15	few	TRBJ2-1	TGTGCCTGGAGCACCCAAATGGGACTAATGTCTGGGCAGTTCTTC	CAWSTQMGLMSGQFF
TRBD1	TRBV7-9	14	.	TRBJ2-2	TGTGCCAGCATCGACAGGGTAGCCACCGGGGAGCTGTTTTTT	CASIDRVATGELFF
.	TRBV30	12	few	TRBJ1-1	TGTGCCTGGAGTGTGAGGGGCACTGAAGCTTTCTTT	CAWSVRGTEAFF
.	TRBV5-1	13	.	TRBJ2-1	TGCGCCAGCAGCTTGGGCGTCCTCAATGAGCAGTTCTTC	CASSLGVLNEQFF
TRBD2	TRBV11-2	16	.	TRBJ2-1	TGTGCCAGCAGCTTGGGACTAGCGGTTTCCTACAATGAGCAGTTCTTC	CASSLGLAVSYNEQFF